The 25 T cell receptor beta chains below come from one sample, sequenced in a study of T cell clones after liver transplantation. TCRdb's table, derived via immunoSEQ multiplex PCR, lists solely in-frame clones and lacks some. The sample lists tens of thousands of clones; roughly 83% were seen once. The sequencing used CD4+ T cells from blood, collected at the 22-month timepoint. The receptors were gathered from a human patient who received a liver transplant. Among the T cells, some may be from the graft donor.

This chain connects TRBV18 to TRBJ1-2, with D possibly being TRBD1 (6 bases). The V end lost 6 bases, the J end lost 4 bases, and 24 bases lay between the germline ends. In germline, CDR1 is KGHSH, CDR2 LQKENI. The CDR3 loop spans 17 amino acids. As DNA, the CDR3 is TGTGCCAGCTCGTCGTCGAGCGGGACCGGGGGCTCCTATGGCTACACCTTC. Its translation: CASSSSSGTGGSYGYTF.

CDR3 bases: TGTGCCTGGAGTAAGAAACTCGGGACTAGCGGGAGGGCGCAGTATTTT. Translated, it gives CAWSKKLGTSGRAQYF. The chain recombines TRBV30 with TRBJ2-3; 16 nucleotides align to TRBD2. CDR1 is GTSNPN, CDR2 SVGIG, per germline (reference sequence). CDR3 size: 16 residues. J gave up 10 bases and V 2 bases, and 9 bases lay outside the gene matches.

CDR3 sequence reads: CASRAATNRPETQYF. The CDR3 DNA follows: TGTGCCAGCAGGGCAGCCACCAATCGGCCAGAGACCCAGTACTTC. The chain employs TRBV27 and TRBJ2-5; unclear D gene. In germline, CDR1 is MNHEY, CDR2 SMNVEV (reference sequence). The CDR3 consists of 15 residues. Trimming stripped 6 bases from V and 4 bases from J, with 18 bases between.

The chain is built from TRBV6-6 and TRBJ1-2; 10 nucleotides align to TRBD1. Germline V gives CDR1 MNHNY, CDR2 SVGAGI (reference sequence). The trim removed 7 bases at V and 6 bases at J, leaving 5 bases unmatched. The CDR3 is 13 amino acids. CDR3 protein: CASTVGQGDGYTF. The CDR3 DNA is TGTGCCAGCACCGTCGGACAGGGGGATGGCTACACCTTC.

This chain connects TRBV5-6 to TRBJ2-2; the D is unclear. This CDR3 is built from 14 residues. Germline loops: CDR1 SGHDT, CDR2 YYEEEE. V was pared by 2 bases and J by 0 bases, with 5 bases between. For the CDR3, the DNA is TGTGCCAGCAGCTTCGGATCGAACACCGGGGAGCTGTTTTTT. It translates to CASSFGSNTGELFF.

In DNA form, the CDR3 reads TGTGCCAGCAGCGACACCGGACAGGGTAGCGAGCAGTACTTC. Protein: CASSDTGQGSEQYF. V and J are TRBV9 and TRBJ2-7, with 8 bases fitting TRBD1. Germline trimming cut 3 bases from V and 6 bases from J; bases unmatched to any gene: 8. The germline V gene has CDR1 SGDLS and CDR2 YYNGEE. The CDR3 spans 14 residues.

The table lists this clone with a count of one. The chain couples TRBV25-1 to TRBJ2-2; unclear D gene. The V end was cut by 6 bases, the J end by 3 bases, with 2 bases between. Looked up from germline, CDR1 is MGHDK and CDR2 is SYGVNS. The CDR3 consists of 11 residues. The CDR3 coding sequence is TGTGCCAGCAGAGACACCGGGGAGCTGTTTTTT. Amino acids: CASRDTGELFF.

The chain recombines TRBV5-6 with TRBJ2-1, with 13 bases fitting TRBD2. V was pared by 3 bases and J by 4 bases, with 13 bases of the junction left unmatched. Germline V lookup: CDR1 SGHDT, CDR2 YYEEEE. This CDR3 contains 19 residues. The CDR3 DNA reads TGTGCCAGCAGCTCAACAAGACCCGGGACTAGCGGGAAATACAATGAGCAGTTCTTC. This gives the protein CASSSTRPGTSGKYNEQFF.

The chain employs TRBV5-4 and TRBJ1-2; 9 bases map to TRBD1. Germline CDR1 is SGHNT and CDR2 is YYREEE (reference sequence). Trimming removed 0 bases from V and 2 bases from J; junction bases left unmatched: 2. The CDR3 runs to 15 residues. The CDR3 region is CASSLDRGRNYGYTF. The CDR3 DNA reads TGTGCCAGCAGCTTGGACAGGGGGCGAAACTATGGCTACACCTTC.

The CDR3 spells CASSFERQETQYF. CDR3 DNA sequence: TGCGCCAGCAGCTTTGAAAGACAAGAGACCCAGTACTTC. J is TRBJ2-5 and V is TRBV5-1; no reliable D call. Trimming took off 2 bases at V and 2 bases at J, with 7 bases between the two ends. Germline CDR1 and CDR2: SGHRS and YFSETQ. The CDR3 spans 13 residues.

The count of this clone is one. The chain has TRBV6-1 and TRBJ2-3; the D is unclear. The CDR3 contains 11 residues. Germline loops: CDR1 MNHNS, CDR2 SASEGT. V was clipped by 3 bases and J by 2 bases, with 0 bases between them. In DNA, the CDR3 is TGTGCCAGCAGTGACACAGATACGCAGTATTTT. The encoded protein is CASSDTDTQYF.

This chain links TRBV5-5 with TRBJ2-7, with D possibly being TRBD1 (5 bases). V gave up 3 bases and J gave up 6 bases, with 25 bases separating them. Germline V lookup: CDR1 SGHKS, CDR2 YYEKEE (reference sequence). This CDR3 contains 17 residues. The CDR3 loop is CASSWVSTARPLGEQYF. The DNA for the CDR3 is TGTGCCAGCAGCTGGGTTTCGACAGCGAGGCCTTTGGGCGAGCAGTACTTC.

This chain uses TRBV6-5 with TRBJ2-5; D assignment may be TRBD1 or TRBD2 (5 bases each). With 2 bases removed from V and 2 bases from J, the gap between germline ends came to 9 bases. Germline loops: CDR1 MNHEY, CDR2 SVGAGI. The length of the CDR3 is 14 residues. In DNA, the CDR3 is TGTGCCAGCAGTTACAGGGGAGATCAAGAGACCCAGTACTTC. Amino acid sequence: CASSYRGDQETQYF.

In its sample, this clone was seen once. This chain joins TRBV11-1 and TRBJ1-1, with D uncertain. V lost 2 bases and J 5 bases, leaving 9 bases between the germline ends. This CDR3 contains 13 residues. Germline lookup yields CDR1 SGHAT and CDR2 FQDESV (reference sequence). The CDR3 coding sequence is TGTGCCAGCAGCTTATCCCGAGGTACTGAAGCTTTCTTT. Its protein product is CASSLSRGTEAFF.

This clone appeared a few times. The chain joins TRBV7-9 to TRBJ2-1; TRBD1 is a possible D gene (6 bases). The V end was cut by 2 bases, the J end by 8 bases, with 10 bases between. The length of the CDR3 is 13 residues. Germline V gene data show CDR1 as SEHNR and CDR2 as FQNEAQ (reference sequence). For the CDR3, the DNA is TGTGCCAGCAGCTTACGTTCAGGGGATGAGCAGTTCTTC. Its translation: CASSLRSGDEQFF.

The chain recombines TRBV28 with TRBJ1-1; D unclear. The length of the CDR3 is 14 residues. Germline assignment: CDR1 MDHEN and CDR2 SYDVKM. The V end lost 2 bases, the J end lost 5 bases, and 12 bases lay between the germline ends. This chain's CDR3 is CASSLKSRRTEAFF. CDR3 DNA sequence: TGTGCCAGCAGTTTAAAATCGCGGCGGACTGAAGCTTTCTTT.

The gene calls are TRBV5-4 and TRBJ2-3, with 7 nucleotides matching TRBD1. CDR1 SGHNT and CDR2 YYREEE come from the germline V gene (reference sequence). With 5 bases clipped from V and 2 bases from J, the junction kept 5 bases outside the gene matches. This CDR3 spans 14 amino acids. DNA of the CDR3: TGTGCCAGCAGGCATGGACAGGACACAGATACGCAGTATTTT. This translates into CASRHGQDTDTQYF.

The chain combines TRBV5-6 with TRBJ1-1; D is ambiguous. This CDR3 has 14 residues. The germline V and J ends were trimmed by 3 bases and 6 bases, with 15 bases remaining between them. The germline gives CDR1 SGHDT, CDR2 YYEEEE. The CDR3 DNA reads TGTGCCAGCAGCTCCTGGGCTCATTGGTCTGAAGCTTTCTTT. It codes for CASSSWAHWSEAFF.

The chain uses TRBV7-3 and TRBJ2-3; D is undetermined. CDR1 is SGHTA, CDR2 FQGTGA, per germline. Trimming left V 6 bases short and J 0 bases short, with 10 bases between. This CDR3 spans 14 amino acids. CDR3 residues: CASSSQFSTDTQYF. The CDR3 DNA follows: TGTGCCAGCAGTTCCCAGTTTAGCACAGATACGCAGTATTTT.

This sequence joins TRBV2 and TRBJ1-2, with TRBD1 as a possible D gene (5 bases). V was trimmed by 6 bases and J by 9 bases, leaving 20 bases between them. The CDR3 contains 14 residues. The germline CDR1 and CDR2 sequences are SNHLY and FYNNEI. In nucleotides, the CDR3 is TGTGCCAGCAGAAGAGAGTCAGGGAAGGGTAGCTACACCTTC. Its protein product is CASRRESGKGSYTF.

The CDR3 region is CASSAGTSGSSSYEQYF. The CDR3 DNA follows: TGTGCCAGCAGCGCCGGGACTAGCGGGTCCAGCTCCTACGAGCAGTACTTC. The chain is built from TRBV7-6 and TRBJ2-7; 12 nucleotides match TRBD2. CDR1 and CDR2 (germline): SGHVS, FNYEAQ. CDR3 length: 17 residues. The trim removed 5 bases at V and 0 bases at J, leaving 8 bases unmatched.

The V call is TRBV19, the J call TRBJ2-7; 9 bases fit TRBD2. The germline V gene encodes CDR1 LNHDA and CDR2 SQIVND (reference sequence). CDR3 length equals 15 residues. V gave up 4 bases and J gave up 5 bases; unmatched junction bases: 9. CDR3: CASSRGLAYFDEQYF. The CDR3 bases are TGTGCCAGTAGTAGGGGACTAGCATATTTCGACGAGCAGTACTTC.

The V gene is TRBV14, the J gene TRBJ1-1, with a weak D call TRBD1 (5 bases). This CDR3 has 13 residues. V was shortened by 5 bases and J by 1 base, with 8 bases between the two germline ends. In germline, CDR1 is SGHDN, CDR2 FVKESK. The CDR3 protein is CASSFGQNTEAFF. As DNA, the CDR3 is TGTGCCAGCAGCTTCGGACAGAACACTGAAGCTTTCTTT.

V usage is TRBV2 and J usage is TRBJ2-1; D uncertain. The germline V and J ends were trimmed by 3 bases and 3 bases, with 9 bases remaining between them. The CDR3 length is 14 residues. Per the germline V gene, CDR1 is SNHLY and CDR2 is FYNNEI. In DNA, the CDR3 is TGTGCCAGCAGTGACAGGAGCTACTACAATGAGCAGTTCTTC. The encoded protein is CASSDRSYYNEQFF. The complete variable domain, with remaining parts taken from reference TRBV2 and TRBJ2-1, reads EPEVTQTPSHQVTQMGQEVILRCVPISNHLYFYWYRQILGQKVEFLVSFYNNEISEKSEIFDDQFSVERPDGSNFTLKIRSTKLEDSAMYFCASSDRSYYNEQFFGPGTRLTVL.

The CDR3 protein is CASSGGATAGYTF. DNA of the CDR3: TGTGCCAGCAGTGGGGGGGCGACAGCTGGCTACACCTTC. The chain carries TRBV2 and TRBJ1-2; D is possibly TRBD1 (6 bases). This CDR3 is built from 13 residues. The V end was cut by 4 bases, the J end by 7 bases, with 13 bases between. The germline CDR1 and CDR2 sequences are SNHLY and FYNNEI.